The 12 T cell receptor beta chains reported below all come from one sample, sequenced in a study of Ad26.COV2.S vaccination and SARS-CoV-2 variants (dated by TCRdb to about 2021). Library method: the immunoSEQ multiplex PCR assay. TCRdb carries this immuneACCESS record with in-frame sequences only. Its versions omit some clonotypes, under half of them owing to an unresolved V gene in the studies checked, with the rest unexplained. The sample records approximately 420,000 clones, more than 85% of which are singletons. The top ten constitute roughly 3% of the sample. The treatment or condition label on this specimen signifies: around 19 received Ad26.COV2.S at low or high dose, single or two shots; 5 received placebo; per-sample allocation not given. Repertoires of vaccine and placebo recipients were sequenced from samples collected on day 63 after the first injection. The sequencing here drew on peripheral blood, taken in a trial of Ad26.COV2.S vaccine versus placebo. These receptors were taken from a person aged 18-60 years who received the Ad26.COV2.S COVID-19 vaccine or a placebo.

The chain is built from TRBV7-8 and TRBJ2-1; possible D gene TRBD1, 5 bases. The CDR3 has 14 amino acids. CDR1 SGHVS and CDR2 FQNEAQ come from the germline V gene. V lost 3 bases to trimming and J lost 1 base, with 7 bases between them. CDR3 amino acids: CASSFRESYNEQFF. The DNA of the CDR3 is TGTGCCAGCAGCTTCAGGGAATCCTACAATGAGCAGTTCTTC.

This clone came up once. V and J are TRBV7-9 and TRBJ1-4; 8 bases line up with TRBD1. With V trimmed by 4 bases and J by 8 bases, 6 bases remained unmatched. The CDR3 loop spans 14 amino acids. The germline CDR1 and CDR2 sequences are SEHNR and FQNEAQ (reference sequence). CDR3 coding DNA: TGTGCCAGCAGCTCCGGGACAGGTGGCGAAAAACTGTTTTTT. Its translation is CASSSGTGGEKLFF.

This chain uses TRBV7-8 with TRBJ1-4, with 8 bases matching TRBD1. Per the germline V gene, CDR1 is SGHVS and CDR2 is FQNEAQ. The CDR3 runs 15 residues. With V trimmed by 2 bases and J by 3 bases, 2 bases remained unmatched. The CDR3 DNA sequence: TGTGCCAGCAGCTTACAGGGACAGGCTAATGAAAAACTGTTTTTT. This translates into CASSLQGQANEKLFF.

The chain carries TRBV19 and TRBJ1-3, with a tentative D call TRBD1 (5 bases). CDR1 and CDR2 (germline): LNHDA, SQIVND (reference sequence). The V end was cut by 10 bases, the J end by 3 bases, with 16 bases between. This CDR3 has 14 residues. The CDR3 nucleotides read TGTGCCACCCAAGACAGTTTTTATGGAAACACCATATATTTT. Its protein product is CATQDSFYGNTIYF.

The rearrangement uses TRBV19 and TRBJ2-7; maybe TRBD2 (6 bases). CDR1 and CDR2 (germline): LNHDA, SQIVND (reference sequence). CDR3 length equals 16 residues. Trimming took 3 bases from V and 5 from J, leaving 20 bases between them. The chain's CDR3 is CASSMAGTSSKNEQYF. For the CDR3, the DNA is TGTGCCAGTAGTATGGCGGGAACTAGCAGTAAGAACGAGCAGTACTTC.

The J gene is TRBJ2-3, the V gene TRBV7-7; 10 bases map to TRBD1. The germline V gene has CDR1 SSHAT and CDR2 FNYEAQ (reference sequence). The ends lost 5 bases at V and 1 base at J; junction bases unmatched: 3. The CDR3 is 15 amino acids. CDR3 sequence: CASSPDRGRTDTQYF. The CDR3 DNA sequence: TGTGCCAGCAGCCCAGACAGGGGGCGCACAGATACGCAGTATTTT.

The CDR3 nucleotides read TGTGCCAGCAGTGCGCAAACAGGGGGAGAGGAAAAACTGTTTTTT. The encoded protein is CASSAQTGGEEKLFF. This chain links TRBV28 with TRBJ1-4, with 8 nucleotides matching TRBD1. The CDR3 is made up of 15 amino acids. Germline V gene lookup returns CDR1 MDHEN and CDR2 SYDVKM. The trim removed 5 bases at V and 8 bases at J, leaving 10 bases unmatched.

The genes are TRBV11-3 and TRBJ1-3; D gene uncertain. The CDR3 has 14 amino acids. V shed 1 base and J shed 4 bases, with 8 bases lying between them. CDR1 is SGHNT, CDR2 YENEEA, per germline. CDR3 loop: CASSLGGSGNTIYF. The CDR3 DNA reads as TGTGCCAGCAGCTTAGGAGGGTCCGGAAACACCATATATTTT.

V is TRBV15 and J is TRBJ1-5; the D is unclear. This CDR3 contains 17 residues. From germline, CDR1 is LNHNV and CDR2 YYDKDF (reference sequence). Trimming took off 5 bases at V and 3 bases at J, with 20 bases between the two ends. This CDR3 reads CATSRSHLGPINQPQHF. As DNA, the CDR3 is TGTGCCACCAGCCGCTCACACCTAGGACCGATCAATCAGCCCCAGCATTTT.

The genes are TRBV15 and TRBJ2-3; D not certain. CDR3 size: 12 residues. The germline gives CDR1 LNHNV, CDR2 YYDKDF (reference sequence). V was trimmed by 1 base and J by 3 bases, leaving 2 bases between them. The CDR3 spells CATSRGTDTQYF. As DNA, the CDR3 is TGTGCCACCAGCAGAGGGACAGATACGCAGTATTTT.

The chain recombines TRBV19 with TRBJ1-4; 7 bases align to TRBD1. After removal of 0 bases from V and 5 bases from J, the junction contained 6 bases not matched to a gene. Germline CDR1 reads LNHDA; CDR2 reads SQIVND (reference sequence). This CDR3 has 16 amino acids. DNA of the CDR3: TGTGCCAGTAGTATAGAAGACAGGGCCTACAATGAAAAACTGTTTTTT. Its translation: CASSIEDRAYNEKLFF.

This clone was found once. The chain links TRBV2 to TRBJ2-2; 11 positions match TRBD1. V was clipped by 9 bases and J by 4 bases; unmatched bases: 7. The CDR3 loop spans 15 amino acids. Germline CDR1 is SNHLY and CDR2 is FYNNEI. CDR3 DNA: TGTGCCAGTCTAGTGGACAGGGGGCGCACCGGGGAGCTGTTTTTT. Amino acid sequence: CASLVDRGRTGELFF.